This T cell receptor (beta chain) was sequenced in a study of T-cell memory formation after mild COVID-19. TCRdb re-called the 5' RACE reads through MiXCR, storing one row per CDR3 protein. The table shows 300,000 to 400,000 distinct CDR3 sequences, with roughly an eighth occurring only once. Findings and limits, study-wide: Proof of SARS-CoV-2 specificity was absent for the second-wave clones that crested on day 37.

J was trimmed by 2 bases and V by 4 bases; bases with no gene match: 9. The CDR3 is 16 amino acids. Germline V lookup: CDR1 SGHRS, CDR2 YFSETQ. This clonotype came up a few times. No antigen is known for it. The chain couples TRBV5-1 to TRBJ2-3; TRBD1 matches at 8 bases. Sequences were obtained from PBMCs or a T cell subset sorted from them (not recorded which). The receptor's source is a man younger than 35 who had mild COVID-19 (a few samples of this study predate the infection). Cell type and time point are not known. CDR3 residues: CASSPRGTGNTDTQYF. CDR3 coding DNA: TGCGCCAGCAGCCCCCGTGGGACAGGAAACACAGATACGCAGTATTTT.